One and the same sample provided the 24 T cell receptor beta chains below, sequenced in a study of CD8 T cells in ankylosing spondylitis. TCRdb fed the 5' RACE reads into MiXCR, producing one record per CDR3 protein. The data show approximately 220,000 distinct CDR3 sequences, more than 25% seen once. Sequenced material: blood, either unsorted or a sorted T cell fraction (not recorded which). The receptors were sampled from a male donor with ankylosing spondylitis or in good health (not recorded which).

This clonotype was observed at least ten times. The CDR3 reads CASSSISQREGNTIYF. CDR3 nucleotides: TGTGCCAGCAGCTCGATTTCCCAGCGAGAAGGAAACACCATATATTTT. The chain combines TRBV7-9 with TRBJ1-3; D not resolved. Germline CDR1 reads SEHNR; CDR2 reads FQNEAQ (reference sequence). This CDR3 spans 16 amino acids. The V end lost 4 bases, the J end lost 4 bases, and 17 bases lay between the germline ends.

The chain has TRBV5-5 and TRBJ1-2, with TRBD1 matching over 8 bases. With 4 bases clipped from V and 2 bases from J, the junction kept 4 bases outside the gene matches. Germline assignment: CDR1 SGHKS and CDR2 YYEKEE (reference sequence). The CDR3 covers 14 residues. CDR3 in amino acids: CASSPDRANYGYTF. The CDR3 DNA reads TGTGCCAGCAGCCCGGACAGGGCCAACTATGGCTACACCTTC.

This clonotype was seen a handful of times. The chain has TRBV2 and TRBJ2-1, with a possible D match to TRBD1 (7 bases). This CDR3 spans 14 amino acids. With 4 bases removed from V and 7 bases from J, the gap between germline ends came to 14 bases. Germline V gene data show CDR1 as SNHLY and CDR2 as FYNNEI. The CDR3 region has the DNA TGTGCCAGCAGTGGGCAGGGGGGTCGGAATGAGCAGTTCTTC. Translated: CASSGQGGRNEQFF.

This chain connects TRBV20-1 to TRBJ2-5; 9 bases agree with TRBD1. CDR1 is DFQATT and CDR2 is SNEGSKA in the germline V gene (reference sequence). Unmatched junction bases numbered 4, after V lost 8 bases and J lost 3 bases. This CDR3 spans 12 amino acids. The CDR3 coding sequence is TGCAGTTCGGGACAGGGAAAAGAGACCCAGTACTTC. This codes for CSSGQGKETQYF.

This clonotype appeared many times. The chain carries TRBV15 and TRBJ2-7; D unresolved. Germline values: CDR1 LNHNV, CDR2 YYDKDF (reference sequence). The CDR3 runs to 14 residues. V was clipped by 2 bases and J by 3 bases, with 11 bases between them. The CDR3 coding sequence is TGTGCCACCAGCAGACTTCTATCAAACTACGAGCAGTACTTC. Protein: CATSRLLSNYEQYF.

This chain joins TRBV25-1 and TRBJ2-6; 8 nucleotides match TRBD1. The CDR3 has 16 residues. After removal of 4 bases from V and 4 bases from J, the junction contained 6 bases not matched to a gene. The germline CDR1 and CDR2 sequences are MGHDK and SYGVNS. The CDR3 protein is CASSGRQGRGANVLTF. The CDR3 DNA reads as TGTGCCAGCAGTGGAAGACAGGGGAGAGGGGCCAACGTCCTGACTTTC.

The chain employs TRBV20-1 and TRBJ2-2; D is possibly TRBD2 (7 bases). Trimming removed 1 base from V and 5 bases from J, with 20 bases in between. The CDR3 is 17 amino acids. Germline lookup yields CDR1 DFQATT and CDR2 SNEGSKA (reference sequence). The CDR3 sequence is CSARGTRGGVGTGELFF. The CDR3 region has the DNA TGCAGTGCTAGAGGCACAAGGGGGGGAGTAGGGACCGGGGAGCTGTTTTTT.

In its sample, this clonotype was seen a few times. It may be a read error: a sequence one base away is much more abundant. The chain carries TRBV6-5 and TRBJ2-1; D not resolved. Germline V lookup: CDR1 MNHEY, CDR2 SVGAGI. The CDR3 length is 11 residues. Trimming removed 6 bases at V and 2 bases at J, with 2 bases between. The CDR3: CASRPYNEQFF. In nucleotides, the CDR3 is TGTGCCAGCAGACCCTACAATGAGCAGTTCTTC.

The V gene is TRBV18, the J gene TRBJ2-7, with D perhaps TRBD1 (6 bases). The CDR3 runs to 14 residues. Germline CDR1 is KGHSH and CDR2 is LQKENI. Trimming left V 0 bases short and J 2 bases short, with 8 bases between. CDR3 amino acids: CASSPPGAAYEQYF. The CDR3 nucleotides read TGTGCCAGCTCACCACCGGGGGCCGCCTACGAGCAGTACTTC. Full variable domain (remainder filled in from reference TRBV18 and TRBJ2-7): NAGVMQNPRHLVRRRGQEARLRCSPMKGHSHVYWYRQLPEEGLKFMVYLQKENIIDESGMPKERFSAEFPKEGPSILRIQQVVRGDSAAYFCASSPPGAAYEQYFGPGTRLTVT.

This clonotype occurred a few times. V is TRBV18 and J is TRBJ2-1; maybe TRBD1 (6 bases). The CDR3 runs to 15 residues. The germline V and J ends were trimmed by 3 bases and 4 bases, with 13 bases remaining between them. Germline V CDR1 and CDR2: KGHSH, LQKENI. The CDR3 region has the DNA TGTGCCAGCTCACCGACAGGAACCGGATACAATGAGCAGTTCTTC. As protein: CASSPTGTGYNEQFF.

The rearrangement links TRBV6-1 to TRBJ2-1, with TRBD2 as a possible D gene (6 bases). The CDR3 length is 15 residues. V was clipped by 2 bases and J by 9 bases, with 17 bases between them. Germline CDR1 MNHNS, CDR2 SASEGT. CDR3 in amino acids: CASSELRDPPGEQFF. DNA for the CDR3: TGTGCCAGCAGTGAATTGCGGGACCCCCCTGGTGAGCAGTTCTTC.

The V and J genes are TRBV12-3 or TRBV12-4 and TRBJ2-3; no firm D call. V dropped 6 bases and J dropped 0 bases, with 4 bases sitting between them. The CDR3 has 12 residues. CDR3 sequence reads: CASRPSTDTQYF. The CDR3 nucleotides read TGTGCCAGCAGACCTAGCACAGATACGCAGTATTTT.

The chain uses TRBV9 and TRBJ2-2; 7 nucleotides agree with TRBD1. With V trimmed by 4 bases and J by 2 bases, 5 bases remained unmatched. Germline CDR1 and CDR2: SGDLS and YYNGEE. CDR3 length: 15 amino acids. In nucleotides, the CDR3 is TGTGCCAGCAGCCCAGGACAGGCCAACACCGGGGAGCTGTTTTTT. Its translation: CASSPGQANTGELFF.

This clonotype was detected ten times or more. This chain links TRBV10-3 with TRBJ1-6, with 9 bases fitting TRBD1. CDR3 length: 14 amino acids. With V trimmed by 4 bases and J by 7 bases, 2 bases remained unmatched. The germline V gene encodes CDR1 ENHRY and CDR2 SYGVKD. The CDR3 sequence is CAISAGQGNSPLHF. CDR3 DNA sequence: TGTGCCATCAGTGCTGGACAGGGGAATTCACCCCTCCACTTT.

With regard to this clonotype: Being one base from a much bigger clone, this may be a read error. The genes are TRBV6-2 or TRBV6-3 and TRBJ1-1, with D hard to call. Germline V gene data show CDR1 as MNHEY and CDR2 as SVGEGT. Trimming pared 5 bases from V and 10 bases from J, leaving 17 bases between. CDR3 length: 13 residues. The CDR3 region has the DNA TGTGCCAGCAGTACCAGGACGGTAGCCGGAGCTTTCTTT. Translation gives CASSTRTVAGAFF.

The chain carries TRBV14 and TRBJ2-5; 9 bases map to TRBD2. V gave up 4 bases and J gave up 5 bases; unmatched junction bases: 8. From germline, CDR1 is SGHDN and CDR2 FVKESK. The CDR3 length is 15 residues. CDR3: CASSPNQAGGETQYF. The CDR3, as DNA: TGTGCCAGCAGCCCAAACCAAGCGGGAGGTGAGACCCAGTACTTC.

The chain employs TRBV6-1 and TRBJ2-3, with a tentative D call TRBD2 (6 bases). Germline-derived CDR1 and CDR2 are MNHNS and SASEGT. The V end lost 6 bases, the J end lost 3 bases, and 13 bases lay between the germline ends. The CDR3 loop spans 14 amino acids. CDR3: CASRGGIETDTQYF. The CDR3 coding sequence is TGTGCCAGCAGGGGCGGGATCGAGACAGATACGCAGTATTTT.

This clonotype has ten or more counts. The gene calls are TRBV12-3 or TRBV12-4 and TRBJ2-7; TRBD2 aligns across 11 bases. V dropped 5 bases and J dropped 4; count of bases not matched to a gene: 7. The CDR3 sequence is 15 residues long. CDR3 in amino acids: CASSRQLAGGYEQYF. Written as DNA, the CDR3 is TGTGCCAGCAGTCGCCAGCTAGCGGGAGGTTACGAGCAGTACTTC.

V is TRBV29-1 and J is TRBJ1-1; D is unresolved. Looked up from germline, CDR1 is SQVTM and CDR2 is ANQGSEA. The CDR3 has 10 residues. With 1 base removed from V and 7 bases from J, the gap between germline ends came to 4 bases. Here the CDR3 reads CSVEAVEAFF. The CDR3 DNA sequence: TGCAGCGTTGAAGCAGTTGAAGCTTTCTTT. The full variable domain, its missing parts supplied by reference TRBV29-1 and TRBJ1-1, is SAVISQKPSRDICQRGTSLTIQCQVDSQVTMMFWYRQQPGQSLTLIATANQGSEATYESGFVIDKFPISRPNLTFSTLTVSNMSPEDSSIYLCSVEAVEAFFGQGTRLTVV.

Ten or more counts support this clonotype. This rearrangement joins TRBV29-1 to TRBJ1-2, with TRBD1 matching over 9 bases. Germline CDR1 SQVTM, CDR2 ANQGSEA. The V segment lost 4 bases and the J segment 7 bases; nucleotides outside the gene matches: 7. CDR3 length: 13 residues. In DNA form, the CDR3 reads TGCAGCGTTGCGGGACAGGGAACGGCTGGCTACACCTTC. It is translated as CSVAGQGTAGYTF.

This rearrangement joins TRBV27 to TRBJ2-1; 7 bases map to TRBD2. Germline CDR1 MNHEY, CDR2 SMNVEV (reference sequence). V shed 8 bases and J 5 bases; nucleotides not matched to a gene: 12. This CDR3 contains 15 residues. CDR3 amino acids: CASRKAGSTNNEQFF. CDR3 sequence (DNA): TGTGCCAGCCGAAAAGCGGGATCTACAAACAATGAGCAGTTCTTC.

This clonotype was detected ten times or more. The genes are TRBV5-4 and TRBJ2-3, with 12 bases identical to TRBD2. Germline V lookup: CDR1 SGHNT, CDR2 YYREEE (reference sequence). The CDR3 sequence is 16 residues long. Trimming removed 5 bases from V and 4 bases from J; junction bases left unmatched: 8. The CDR3 loop is CASRRTSGNGADTQYF. CDR3 coding DNA: TGTGCCAGCAGGAGGACTAGCGGGAATGGGGCAGATACGCAGTATTTT. Looking up the rest from reference TRBV5-4 and TRBJ2-3 gives the full variable domain: ETGVTQSPTHLIKTRGQQVTLRCSSQSGHNTVSWYQQALGQGPQFIFQYYREEENGRGNFPPRFSGLQFPNYSSELNVNALELDDSALYLCASRRTSGNGADTQYFGPGTRLTVL.

This clonotype was detected ten times or more. The rearrangement joins TRBV28 to TRBJ2-3; D gene unclear. The CDR3 loop spans 15 amino acids. Trimming removed 3 bases from V and 0 bases from J, with 10 bases in between. Germline V lookup: CDR1 MDHEN, CDR2 SYDVKM. The chain's CDR3 is CASSFIKASTDTQYF. CDR3 DNA: TGTGCCAGCAGTTTTATTAAAGCGAGCACAGATACGCAGTATTTT.

In its sample, this clonotype was seen many times. The chain uses TRBV18 and TRBJ1-4; perhaps TRBD1 as D (5 bases). Looked up from germline, CDR1 is KGHSH and CDR2 is LQKENI. Trimming pared 3 bases from V and 5 bases from J, leaving 7 bases between. The CDR3 loop spans 13 amino acids. The CDR3 DNA reads as TGTGCCAGCTCACCGGGACTCAATGAAAAACTGTTTTTT. Its translation: CASSPGLNEKLFF. Full variable domain (rest looked up from reference TRBV18 and TRBJ1-4): NAGVMQNPRHLVRRRGQEARLRCSPMKGHSHVYWYRQLPEEGLKFMVYLQKENIIDESGMPKERFSAEFPKEGPSILRIQQVVRGDSAAYFCASSPGLNEKLFFGSGTQLSVL.